The clone carrying this T cell receptor beta chain is categorized as medium-sized. Antigen: not known. The sample originates from a study of T cell repertoires in aging, cancer and after chemotherapy. Background on the study: Roughly 10 million TCR reads made up the full dataset.

TRB rearrangements spanning V, D and J were amplified using mixed TRB-A/B primers. TCRdb processed the multiplex PCR reads anew with MiXCR; each CDR3 protein has one entry. The repertoire holds approximately 9,500 distinct CDR3 sequences, with less than 30% as singletons. The template was genomic DNA from peripheral blood, not RNA. General study findings and limits: Compared with age-matched healthy donors, untreated hematological or solid cancer patients showed higher blood TCR clonality.

The CDR3 is 15 amino acids. Germline values: CDR1 LNHDA, CDR2 SQIVND (reference sequence). V lost 7 bases to trimming and J lost 1 base, with 14 bases between them. The origin of this receptor is a human donor in good health. This chain connects TRBV19 to TRBJ1-5; a possible D gene is TRBD1 (5 bases). Sample: blood. CDR3 bases: TGTGCCAGTAAGCCCTCTAAGGGGAGCAATCAGCCCCAGCATTTT. This encodes CASKPSKGSNQPQHF.